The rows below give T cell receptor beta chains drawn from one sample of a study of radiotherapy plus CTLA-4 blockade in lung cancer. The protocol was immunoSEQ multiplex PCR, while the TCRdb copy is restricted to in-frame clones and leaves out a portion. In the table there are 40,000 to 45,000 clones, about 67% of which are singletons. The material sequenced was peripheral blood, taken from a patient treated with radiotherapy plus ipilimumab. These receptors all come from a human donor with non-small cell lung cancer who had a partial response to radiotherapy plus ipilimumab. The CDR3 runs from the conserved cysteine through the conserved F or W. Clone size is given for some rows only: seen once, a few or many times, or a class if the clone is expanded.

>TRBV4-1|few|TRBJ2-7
CASSSASGHYEQYF
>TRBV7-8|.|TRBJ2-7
CASSSADRGVNEQYF
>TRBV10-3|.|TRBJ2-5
CAISESGGLQETQYF
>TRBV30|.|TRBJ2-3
CAWGRVATDTQYF
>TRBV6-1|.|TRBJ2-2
CASSPTDTGELFF
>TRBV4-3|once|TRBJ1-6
CASSQEKGGGSPLHF
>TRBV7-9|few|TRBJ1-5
CASSEEAGGIQPQHF
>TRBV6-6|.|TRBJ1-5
CASSYSAGTVNQPQHF
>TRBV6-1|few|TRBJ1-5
CASSDIRGPNQPQHF
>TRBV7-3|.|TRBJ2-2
CASSPLPRVDTGELFF
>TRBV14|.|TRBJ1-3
CASRYTGGNTIYF
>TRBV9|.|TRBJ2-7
CASSVVPGGSYEQYF
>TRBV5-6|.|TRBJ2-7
CASSFWGGSYEQYF
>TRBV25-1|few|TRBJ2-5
CASSDPRTISETQYF
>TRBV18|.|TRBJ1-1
CASSGEFRNTEAFF
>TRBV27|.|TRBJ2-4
CASSPRMDRGHNIQYF
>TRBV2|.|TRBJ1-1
CASRGAQGVTEAFF
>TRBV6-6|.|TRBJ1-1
CASSFQGGTEAFF
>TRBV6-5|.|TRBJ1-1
CASRRAPEGLEAFF
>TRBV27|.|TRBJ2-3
CASSLNGRGPDTQYF
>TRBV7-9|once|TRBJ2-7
CASSLEPYEQYF
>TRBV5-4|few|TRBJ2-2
CASSLDSSAGELFF
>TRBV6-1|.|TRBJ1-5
CASSDPAFEAQPQHF
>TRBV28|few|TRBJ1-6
CASGSMGGNSPLHF
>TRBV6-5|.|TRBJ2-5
CASSYRDSRKGETQYF
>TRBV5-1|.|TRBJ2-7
CASSLAGGPEEQYF
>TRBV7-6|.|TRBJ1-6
CASSLAGVGSPLHF
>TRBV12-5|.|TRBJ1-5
CASGHRVSGQPQHF
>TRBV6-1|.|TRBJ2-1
CASRLSDINEQFF
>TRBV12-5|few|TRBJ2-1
CASGLVTINNEQFF
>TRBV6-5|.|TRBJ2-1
CASSYLAPSSYNEQFF
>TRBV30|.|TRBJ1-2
CAWWDQDFYGYTF
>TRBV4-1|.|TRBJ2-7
CASSQDITADYEQYF
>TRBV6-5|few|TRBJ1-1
CASSYYRGRTEAFF
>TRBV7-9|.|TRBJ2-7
CASSLVQGIDEQYF
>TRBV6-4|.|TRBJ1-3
CASRTGGTIYF
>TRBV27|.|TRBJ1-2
CASSSWTGGLYGYTF
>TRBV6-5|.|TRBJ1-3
CASSPEGLHGNTIYF
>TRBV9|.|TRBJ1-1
CASSPKGDIMNTEAFF
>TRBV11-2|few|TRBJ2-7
CASSHLVTRAGQSFF
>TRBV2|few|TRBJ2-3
CASSVRAGTDTQYF
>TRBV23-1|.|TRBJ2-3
CASSHPFIPDTQYF
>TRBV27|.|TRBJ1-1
CASKTGTEAFF